Each of the 25 T cell receptor beta chains below was sequenced from the same sample in a study of T-cell memory formation after mild COVID-19. A single record per CDR3 protein comes from TCRdb applying MiXCR to the 5' RACE reads. The profile shows hundreds of thousands of distinct CDR3 sequences, approximately 7.6% of them singletons. The sequenced material came from PBMCs or a T cell subset sorted from them (not recorded which). The receptors derive from a man between 18 and 35 years old who had mild COVID-19 (a few samples of this study predate the infection). Cell type and time point are not known.

The table lists this clonotype with many counts. This chain links TRBV5-6 with TRBJ1-5; D is unresolved. Germline CDR1 is SGHDT and CDR2 is YYEEEE. V was cut by 3 bases and J by 4 bases, with 14 bases left in between. The CDR3 is 15 residues long. Here the CDR3 DNA reads TGTGCCAGCAGCTCGTGGAGTTTTTGGAATCAGCCCCAGCATTTT. Its translation: CASSSWSFWNQPQHF.

A few counts support this clonotype. V usage is TRBV5-1 and J usage is TRBJ1-1; TRBD1 agrees at 10 bases. Germline V lookup: CDR1 SGHRS, CDR2 YFSETQ. V lost 3 bases to trimming and J lost 6 bases; unmatched junction nucleotides: 8. The CDR3 covers 15 residues. The CDR3 reads CASSSGQGTHAEAFF. CDR3 sequence (DNA): TGCGCCAGCAGCTCGGGACAGGGGACCCACGCTGAAGCTTTCTTT.

This clonotype appeared a few times. The chain links TRBV21-1 to TRBJ1-1; the D call of TRBD1 is as the table states it, not checked on the DNA. TRBV21-1 is described as a pseudogene. CDR3 size: 15 residues. The CDR3 region is CASSKGDRVSTEAFF. In DNA form, the CDR3 reads TGTGCCAGCAGCAAAGGGGACAGGGTGTCCACTGAAGCTTTCTTT.

The chain links TRBV6-2 or TRBV6-3 to TRBJ1-6; D is uncertain. The CDR3 sequence is 13 residues long. The V end lost 0 bases, the J end lost 8 bases, and 5 bases lay between the germline ends. Germline CDR1 reads MNHEY; CDR2 reads SVGEGT. The CDR3 DNA follows: TGTGCCAGCAGTTACTCGGCGGATTCACCCCTCCACTTT. Its protein product is CASSYSADSPLHF.

This clonotype was observed a handful of times. The chain employs TRBV6-6 and TRBJ2-5; D gene unclear. The ends were cut back, 2 bases at V and 2 bases at J, with 9 bases in the middle. The V gene's germline CDR1 is MNHNY and CDR2 SVGAGI (reference sequence). The CDR3 contains 14 residues. CDR3 in amino acids: CASSYGTDQETQYF. The CDR3 DNA reads as TGTGCCAGCAGTTACGGCACAGATCAAGAGACCCAGTACTTC.

The rearrangement links TRBV20-1 to TRBJ2-7, with D possibly being TRBD1 (7 bases). V lost 2 bases and J lost 4, with 12 bases in between. Germline loops: CDR1 DFQATT, CDR2 SNEGSKA (reference sequence). This CDR3 contains 13 residues. CDR3 protein: CSARQGGAYEQYV. In DNA form, the CDR3 reads TGCAGTGCTAGACAGGGGGGCGCTTACGAGCAGTACGTC.

This clonotype was counted a few times. The chain links TRBV20-1 to TRBJ2-1, with TRBD2 matching 10 bases. CDR1 is DFQATT and CDR2 is SNEGSKA in the germline V gene (reference sequence). The CDR3 extends over 15 amino acids. V trimming: 1 base; J trimming: 9 bases; junction bases outside the gene matches: 9. The CDR3 region has the DNA TGCAGTGCTAGAGTATTCAGCGGGGGGGCCGGTGAGCAGTTCTTC. Translated: CSARVFSGGAGEQFF.

The V gene is TRBV9, the J gene TRBJ2-3; tentatively, D is TRBD1 or TRBD2 (5 bases each). The CDR3 has 17 residues. Trimming removed 4 bases from V and 0 bases from J, with 18 bases in between. Germline values: CDR1 SGDLS, CDR2 YYNGEE. The CDR3 DNA sequence: TGTGCCAGCAGCCTCGAGGGAAGGGGCGTCAGCACAGATACGCAGTATTTT. Its protein product is CASSLEGRGVSTDTQYF.

The chain has TRBV5-1 and TRBJ2-5; 13 positions agree with TRBD2. V trimming: 3 bases; J trimming: 4 bases; junction bases outside the gene matches: 6. The germline V gene has CDR1 SGHRS and CDR2 YFSETQ. This CDR3 has 16 residues. DNA of the CDR3: TGCGCCAGCAGCTCCGGGGGACTAGCGGGGAGAGAGACCCAGTACTTC. It codes for CASSSGGLAGRETQYF.

The chain uses TRBV4-1 and TRBJ2-7; 10 positions agree with TRBD1. Germline V gene data show CDR1 as MGHRA and CDR2 as YSYEKL. This CDR3 has 15 amino acids. V lost 4 bases, J lost 3 bases, and 6 bases stayed unmatched. The CDR3 is CASSLTRTGGYEQYF. The CDR3 coding sequence is TGCGCCAGCAGCCTAACGCGGACAGGGGGCTACGAGCAGTACTTC.

The J gene is TRBJ2-7, the V gene TRBV20-1; no reliable D call. V lost 3 bases and J lost 3, with 9 bases in between. The germline CDR1 and CDR2 sequences are DFQATT and SNEGSKA (reference sequence). The CDR3 is 12 amino acids. The CDR3 nucleotides are TGCAGTGCTAGCAACGTAGACTACGAGCAGTACTTC. Translated, it gives CSASNVDYEQYF.

Many counts were recorded for this clonotype. The chain joins TRBV6-5 to TRBJ1-1; TRBD1 matches 9 bases. Germline assignment: CDR1 MNHEY and CDR2 SVGAGI. CDR3 length equals 14 residues. J gave up 3 bases and V 5 bases, and 4 bases lay outside the gene matches. The CDR3 DNA reads TGTGCCAGCAGTCCAGACAGGGGGTACACTGAAGCTTTCTTT. Protein: CASSPDRGYTEAFF.

This chain joins TRBV5-1 and TRBJ2-1; D perhaps matches TRBD2 (5 bases). The germline V and J ends were trimmed by 6 bases and 4 bases, with 17 bases remaining between them. CDR1 and CDR2 from the germline V gene are SGHRS and YFSETQ. This CDR3 is 15 amino acids long. The CDR3 spells CASKVQGGGYNEQFF. The CDR3 DNA is TGCGCCAGCAAGGTCCAAGGTGGAGGATACAATGAGCAGTTCTTC.

The chain carries TRBV20-1 and TRBJ1-2; D is possibly TRBD1 (5 bases). The CDR3 has 13 amino acids. The V gene lost 6 bases and the J gene lost 3 bases, with 14 bases spanning the gap. Germline V gives CDR1 DFQATT, CDR2 SNEGSKA (reference sequence). CDR3 sequence reads: CSASGGEDYGYTF. The DNA of the CDR3 is TGCAGTGCCTCGGGGGGGGAAGACTATGGCTACACCTTC.

V usage is TRBV5-1 and J usage is TRBJ2-2, with D possibly matching TRBD2 (6 bases). CDR1 SGHRS and CDR2 YFSETQ come from the germline V gene. The CDR3 has 18 amino acids. V lost 4 bases and J lost 6, with 25 bases in between. CDR3 region: CASSHPRWGERIPGELFF. As DNA, the CDR3 is TGCGCCAGCAGCCACCCGCGCTGGGGGGAGCGCATACCCGGGGAGCTGTTTTTT.

This clonotype turned up a few times. V gene TRBV6-2 or TRBV6-3 combines with J gene TRBJ2-2, with D tentatively TRBD1 (5 bases). Germline CDR1 and CDR2: MNHEY and SVGEGT. The V end was cut by 7 bases, the J end by 2 bases, with 8 bases between. This CDR3 comprises 13 residues. In DNA, the CDR3 is TGTGCCAGCAAAGGGGTCAACACCGGGGAGCTGTTTTTT. Its translation: CASKGVNTGELFF.

J is TRBJ1-1 and V is TRBV6-2 or TRBV6-3; no reliable D call. V was cut by 5 bases and J by 12 bases, with 19 bases left in between. The CDR3 runs 13 residues. Germline-derived CDR1 and CDR2 are MNHEY and SVGEGT. CDR3 in amino acids: CASSPPGPVRPFF. CDR3 bases: TGTGCCAGCAGTCCTCCGGGTCCCGTTCGTCCTTTCTTT.

The table lists this clonotype with a few counts. The chain links TRBV4-1 to TRBJ1-4, with D perhaps matching TRBD1 (6 bases). The ends were cut back, 5 bases at V and 6 bases at J, with 19 bases in the middle. CDR3 length: 16 residues. Germline CDR1 reads MGHRA; CDR2 reads YSYEKL. CDR3: CASSVQNGGSDEKLFF. The CDR3 DNA reads as TGCGCCAGCAGCGTGCAGAATGGGGGCTCGGATGAAAAACTGTTTTTT.

This clonotype appeared many times. V usage is TRBV15 and J usage is TRBJ2-7; D is possibly TRBD1 (6 bases). Trimming left V 0 bases short and J 5 bases short, with 14 bases between. From germline, CDR1 is LNHNV and CDR2 YYDKDF (reference sequence). The length of the CDR3 is 15 residues. CDR3 amino acids: CATSRDKTGINEQYV. Written as DNA, the CDR3 is TGTGCCACCAGCAGAGATAAAACAGGGATTAACGAGCAGTACGTC.

The chain uses TRBV29-1 and TRBJ2-1; unclear D gene. The CDR3 is 11 residues long. Trimming left V 6 bases short and J 5 bases short, with 8 bases between. Germline values: CDR1 SQVTM, CDR2 ANQGSEA. This chain's CDR3 is CSVPANNEQFF. CDR3 DNA sequence: TGCAGCGTACCGGCAAACAATGAGCAGTTCTTC.

The table lists this clonotype with a few counts. This rearrangement joins TRBV20-1 to TRBJ2-4; D perhaps matches TRBD1 (5 bases). Trimming took 6 bases from V and 1 from J, leaving 10 bases between them. The CDR3 totals 13 residues. Germline V CDR1 and CDR2: DFQATT, SNEGSKA (reference sequence). DNA of the CDR3: TGCAGTGCCAGGGCCGGCGCCAAAAACATTCAGTACTTC. Its protein is CSARAGAKNIQYF.

This clonotype has only a few counts. V is TRBV15 and J is TRBJ1-1, with D possibly matching TRBD1 (6 bases). The ends were cut back, 0 bases at V and 1 base at J, with 12 bases in the middle. In germline, CDR1 is LNHNV, CDR2 YYDKDF (reference sequence). This CDR3 is built from 16 residues. The chain's CDR3 is CATSRDLGRGNTEAFF. CDR3 sequence (DNA): TGTGCCACCAGCAGAGATCTGGGCAGGGGGAACACTGAAGCTTTCTTT.

A few counts support this clonotype. The V gene is TRBV4-1, the J gene TRBJ1-4; 8 bases agree with TRBD1. The CDR3 extends over 12 amino acids. With 6 bases clipped from V and 14 bases from J, the junction kept 8 bases outside the gene matches. The germline gives CDR1 MGHRA, CDR2 YSYEKL. The CDR3 here is CASRASDRVLFF. Here the CDR3 DNA reads TGCGCCAGCAGGGCATCGGACAGGGTCCTGTTTTTT.

This clonotype occurred a few times. This chain connects TRBV3-1 to TRBJ2-4; D may be TRBD2 (6 bases). V was clipped by 4 bases and J by 3 bases, with 13 bases between them. Looked up from germline, CDR1 is LGHDT and CDR2 is YNNKEL (reference sequence). The CDR3 extends over 15 amino acids. The CDR3 here is CASSRRDSVKNIQYF. The CDR3 DNA sequence: TGTGCCAGCAGCCGGCGGGATTCGGTCAAAAACATTCAGTACTTC.

This clonotype occurred many times. It may be a read error: a sequence one base away is much more abundant. The chain has TRBV6-2 or TRBV6-3 and TRBJ2-2; no clear D. The V gene lost 2 bases and the J gene lost 3 bases, with 4 bases spanning the gap. Germline V CDR1 and CDR2: MNHEY, SVGEGT. The CDR3 has 13 amino acids. The CDR3 region has the DNA TGTGCCAGCAGTTACAGGGACACCGGGGAGCTGTTTTTT. This encodes CASSYRDTGELFF.